One and the same sample provided the 13 T cell receptor beta chains below, sequenced in a study of CD8 T cells in ankylosing spondylitis. TCRdb recomputed calls from the 5' RACE reads with MiXCR, one row per CDR3 protein. The sample lists more than 200,000 distinct CDR3 sequences; approximately 24% were seen once. The specimen was blood, either unsorted or a sorted T cell fraction (not recorded which). These receptors were collected from a male donor with ankylosing spondylitis or in good health (not recorded which).

This clonotype was observed at least ten times. This chain links TRBV20-1 with TRBJ2-7, with 7 bases fitting TRBD2. Germline trimming cut 6 bases from V and 2 bases from J; bases unmatched to any gene: 10. The CDR3 runs 14 residues. CDR1 and CDR2 (germline): DFQATT, SNEGSKA (reference sequence). CDR3 residues: CSAGGGGGAYEQYF. The DNA for the CDR3 is TGCAGTGCGGGCGGGGGAGGAGGCGCCTACGAGCAGTACTTC.

This clonotype was seen a few times. This rearrangement joins TRBV24-1 to TRBJ2-5; D gene unclear. Trimming removed 5 bases from V and 3 bases from J, with 6 bases in between. The CDR3 spans 12 residues. The germline gives CDR1 KGHDR, CDR2 SFDVKD. The CDR3 sequence is CATSAGEETQYF. As DNA, the CDR3 is TGTGCCACCAGTGCTGGGGAAGAGACCCAGTACTTC.

This clonotype came up many times. The chain couples TRBV6-5 to TRBJ1-2, with D possibly matching TRBD1 (6 bases). CDR1 and CDR2 from the germline V gene are MNHEY and SVGAGI. The CDR3 length is 12 residues. Trimming left V 6 bases short and J 5 bases short, with 10 bases between. The CDR3 loop is CASRSTGYGYTF. DNA of the CDR3: TGTGCCAGCAGATCGACAGGTTATGGCTACACCTTC.

This clonotype was found a few times. The V call is TRBV12-3 or TRBV12-4, the J call TRBJ2-3; the D gene is possibly TRBD1 (6 bases). This CDR3 contains 14 residues. The V and J ends lost 5 bases and 4 bases respectively, with 13 bases between them. CDR3 nucleotides: TGTGCCAGCAGTACGGGACAAGGGGCAGATACGCAGTATTTT. Encoded protein: CASSTGQGADTQYF.

This clonotype has a single count. V and J are TRBV24-1 and TRBJ2-3; unclear D gene. The V gene's germline CDR1 is KGHDR and CDR2 SFDVKD. The CDR3 is 16 residues long. Trimming removed 4 bases from V and 4 bases from J, with 17 bases in between. CDR3 amino acids: CATSDPARGIADTQYF. The CDR3 DNA follows: TGTGCCACCAGTGACCCCGCGAGAGGTATCGCAGATACGCAGTATTTT.

The chain recombines TRBV20-1 with TRBJ2-4; D may be TRBD1 (6 bases). Germline V gives CDR1 DFQATT, CDR2 SNEGSKA (reference sequence). The CDR3 consists of 15 residues. V dropped 3 bases and J dropped 0 bases, with 12 bases sitting between them. As DNA, the CDR3 is TGCAGTGCTAGCGGGGACAAAATAGCCAAAAACATTCAGTACTTC. This codes for CSASGDKIAKNIQYF.

This clonotype was found many times. J is TRBJ2-5 and V is TRBV21-1; the table's TRBD2 call for D was not verified on the DNA. TRBV21-1 is termed a pseudogene. CDR3 length equals 15 residues. The CDR3 is CASSERTSRIETQYF. CDR3 in DNA: TGTGCCAGCAGCGAAAGGACTAGCCGGATCGAGACCCAGTACTTC.

This clonotype was seen ten or more times. V usage is TRBV5-6 and J usage is TRBJ2-2, with D uncertain. Germline values: CDR1 SGHDT, CDR2 YYEEEE. Trimming cost V 0 bases and J 3 bases, with 6 bases left between them. This CDR3 is built from 14 residues. This CDR3 is CASSLVGYTGELFF. The CDR3 DNA is TGTGCCAGCAGCTTGGTAGGCTACACCGGGGAGCTGTTTTTT.

Many counts were recorded for this clonotype. The CDR3 sequence is CASSVRDADSPLHF. CDR3 DNA: TGTGCCAGCAGCGTCCGGGACGCCGATTCACCCCTCCACTTT. This chain connects TRBV9 to TRBJ1-6, with D perhaps TRBD1 (5 bases). CDR3 length: 14 residues. Germline CDR1 and CDR2: SGDLS and YYNGEE. Trimming took off 2 bases at V and 8 bases at J, with 11 bases between the two ends. Together with reference TRBV9 and TRBJ1-6, the CDR3 gives the full variable domain: DSGVTQTPKHLITATGQRVTLRCSPRSGDLSVYWYQQSLDQGLQFLIQYYNGEERAKGNILERFSAQQFPDLHSELNLSSLELGDSALYFCASSVRDADSPLHFGNGTRLTVT.

This clonotype has just a few counts. The chain uses TRBV6-6 and TRBJ1-1; the D is unclear. Germline CDR1 is MNHNY and CDR2 is SVGAGI (reference sequence). V was cut by 5 bases and J by 1 base, with 8 bases left in between. CDR3 length: 13 amino acids. Written as DNA, the CDR3 is TGTGCCAGCAGTGATGGGAGGAACACTGAAGCTTTCTTT. It is translated as CASSDGRNTEAFF.

The chain employs TRBV9 and TRBJ2-1; 12 bases map to TRBD2. Germline assignment: CDR1 SGDLS and CDR2 YYNGEE. The CDR3 length is 17 residues. The junction had 11 bases not matched to a gene; V was cut back by 1 base and J by 9 bases. CDR3 bases: TGTGCCAGCAGCGTACACCCCCCTAGCGGGGGGGCCACTGAGCAGTTCTTC. Translated: CASSVHPPSGGATEQFF.

This clonotype was picked up a small number of times. This rearrangement joins TRBV6-1 to TRBJ1-1, with 7 bases that match TRBD1. This CDR3 comprises 14 residues. V was pared by 5 bases and J by 4 bases, with 7 bases of the junction left unmatched. Germline loops: CDR1 MNHNS, CDR2 SASEGT. The CDR3 sequence is CASSRQGGGTEAFF. The DNA of the CDR3 is TGTGCCAGCAGTAGACAGGGAGGGGGCACTGAAGCTTTCTTT.

This clonotype was observed a single time. The gene calls are TRBV15 and TRBJ2-7, with a weak D call TRBD2 (6 bases). Per the germline V gene, CDR1 is LNHNV and CDR2 is YYDKDF (reference sequence). V was shortened by 3 bases and J by 7 bases, with 10 bases between the two germline ends. The CDR3 totals 12 residues. CDR3 loop: CATSSWGREQYF. The CDR3 bases are TGTGCCACCAGCAGTTGGGGGAGGGAGCAGTACTTC.